These T cell receptor beta chains were read from a single sample in a study of T-cell memory formation after mild COVID-19. TCRdb recomputed calls from the 5' RACE reads with MiXCR, one row per CDR3 protein. The sample carries 150,000 or so distinct CDR3 sequences, roughly 31% recorded once. Material for sequencing was PBMCs or a T cell subset sorted from them (not recorded which). The origin of the receptors is an adult woman who had mild COVID-19 (a few samples of this study predate the infection). Cell type and time point are not known. Each CDR3 is given with its conserved first and last residue. The order of the fields is V gene, clone size, J gene, D gene, CDR3 protein, CDR3 DNA. D genes are given only for firm matches. Some rows have no size entry. The others give once, few or many, or a class for an expanded clone.

>TRBV5-1|many|TRBJ2-7|TRBD1
CASSAGQGATYEQYF
TGCGCCAGCAGCGCGGGCCAGGGGGCGACCTACGAGCAGTACTTC
>TRBV5-1|once|TRBJ1-1|TRBD1
CASSSPGGGYTEAFF
TGCGCCAGCAGTTCTCCAGGGGGCGGGTACACTGAAGCTTTCTTT
>TRBV4-3|NA|TRBJ2-1|NA
CASSQDRIGSRLEQFF
TGCGCCAGCAGCCAAGATCGAATAGGTAGCCGATTAGAGCAGTTCTTC
>TRBV6-2/TRBV6-3|NA|TRBJ2-4|TRBD2
CASSLSSGSLNIQYF
TGTGCCAGCAGTCTCTCTAGCGGGAGTTTGAACATTCAGTACTTC
>TRBV12-3/TRBV12-4|NA|TRBJ2-5|TRBD1
CASSSPPLDRGYQETQYF
TGTGCCAGCAGTTCTCCCCCGTTGGACAGGGGTTATCAAGAGACCCAGTACTTC
>TRBV7-2|NA|TRBJ2-3|TRBD2
CASSLRTSGGISTDTQYF
TGTGCCAGCAGCCTAAGGACTAGCGGGGGGATTAGCACAGATACGCAGTATTTT
>TRBV18|few|TRBJ1-1|NA
CASSRQKNTEAFF
TGTGCCAGCTCACGGCAGAAGAACACTGAAGCTTTCTTT
>TRBV24-1|NA|TRBJ2-3|TRBD2
CATSPLAGSTDTQYF
TGTGCCACCAGCCCTCTAGCGGGGAGCACAGATACGCAGTATTTT
>TRBV29-1|few|TRBJ2-2|TRBD1
CSVHETGGLVTGELFF
TGCAGCGTACACGAGACAGGGGGCTTAGTCACCGGGGAGCTGTTTTTT
>TRBV2|NA|TRBJ2-3|TRBD1
CASSRYGQGTDTQYF
TGTGCCAGCAGTCGCTATGGACAGGGCACAGATACGCAGTATTTT
>TRBV5-1|NA|TRBJ1-1|TRBD1
CASSLGGQYNTEAFF
TGCGCCAGCAGCTTGGGGGGACAGTACAACACTGAAGCTTTCTTT
>TRBV2|NA|TRBJ2-5|NA
CASGSVRHF
TGTGCCAGCGGGTCCGTGCGGCACTTC
>TRBV5-4|NA|TRBJ1-2|NA
CASSKSYGYTF
TGTGCCAGCAGCAAAAGCTATGGCTACACCTTC
>TRBV10-3|NA|TRBJ2-1|TRBD2
CAISEGTSGVSYNEQFF
TGTGCCATCAGTGAAGGGACTAGCGGCGTCTCCTACAATGAGCAGTTCTTC
>TRBV20-1|many|TRBJ1-1|NA
CSARVWGNTEAFF
TGCAGTGCTAGAGTTTGGGGGAACACTGAAGCTTTCTTT
>TRBV6-4|few|TRBJ2-2|TRBD2
CASSAVVPSGGYTGELFF
TGTGCCAGCAGTGCTGTTGTGCCTAGCGGTGGCTACACCGGGGAGCTGTTTTTT
>TRBV12-3/TRBV12-4|NA|TRBJ1-2|TRBD1
CASSPGQVANYGYTF
TGTGCCAGCAGCCCAGGACAGGTTGCCAACTATGGCTACACCTTC
>TRBV20-1|NA|TRBJ1-5|NA
CSARDSTDTTQPQHF
TGCAGTGCTAGAGATAGCACGGATACCACCCAGCCCCAGCATTTT
>TRBV12-3/TRBV12-4|NA|TRBJ2-2|TRBD1
CASSLGTGYTGELFF
TGTGCCAGCAGTTTGGGGACAGGGTACACCGGGGAGCTGTTTTTT
>TRBV2|few|TRBJ1-2|TRBD1
CASSENRGRGGYGYTF
TGTGCCAGCAGTGAGAACAGGGGGCGCGGAGGCTATGGCTACACCTTC
>TRBV7-2|many|TRBJ2-5|NA
CASSFGGAGTETQYF
TGTGCCAGCAGCTTTGGTGGGGCCGGGACAGAGACCCAGTACTTC
>TRBV2|NA|TRBJ2-7|NA
CASSEASRATSYEQYF
TGTGCCAGCAGTGAAGCTTCCAGGGCGACCTCCTACGAGCAGTACTTC
>TRBV9|NA|TRBJ1-2|NA
CASSLNSGVWDGYTF
TGTGCCAGCAGCCTAAATTCGGGAGTGTGGGATGGCTACACCTTC
>TRBV12-3/TRBV12-4|few|TRBJ1-2|NA
CASSLLQGPLFGYTF
TGTGCCAGCAGTTTACTTCAGGGGCCTTTGTTTGGATACACCTTC
>TRBV29-1|NA|TRBJ2-7|NA
CSVEDTLSYEQYF
TGCAGCGTCGAAGACACCCTCTCCTACGAGCAGTACTTC
>TRBV20-1|few|TRBJ1-5|NA
CSASTGAHYQPQHF
TGCAGTGCTAGCACGGGCGCCCACTATCAGCCCCAGCATTTT
>TRBV20-1|NA|TRBJ2-1|NA
CSASVGTSNYNEQFF
TGCAGTGCTAGCGTTGGGACTTCGAACTACAATGAGCAGTTCTTC
>TRBV5-4|NA|TRBJ2-1|TRBD1
CASSYDRGEYNEQFF
TGTGCCAGCAGCTACGACAGGGGGGAGTACAATGAGCAGTTCTTC
>TRBV4-1|NA|TRBJ1-1|NA
CASSQDLRLATEAFF
TGCGCCAGCAGCCAAGATCTAAGGTTAGCCACTGAAGCTTTCTTT